The present entry profiles one TCR beta chain with its context. This clonotype was observed a handful of times. Its binding antigen is unknown. Base qualities are missing; no much larger clone stands one base away. From the cysteine through the phenylalanine, the CDR3 covers 12 amino acids. The sequence is cut down to CDR3 DNA, 36 bases in frame from base 1. V is reduced by 7 bases and J by 8 bases, leaving a spacing of 14 bases between them. According to the germline V gene, CDR1 reads ENHRY and CDR2 reads SYGVKD. This specimen's treatment or condition label, per the study, means: live attenuated yellow fever vaccine strain. Two biological replicates of bulk PBMCs were collected at each blood-draw timepoint. PBMCs were isolated from peripheral blood using a standard Ficoll-Paque protocol. RNA was extracted with TriZol from bulk PBMCs, CD4 and CD8 fractions, and dextramer-positive and dextramer-negative fractions.

The record originates from a study of T cells after yellow fever vaccination (dated by TCRdb to between 2018 and 2021). Study-level background: Libraries from fractions with low cell numbers were prepared with the SMART-Seq v4 Ultra Low Input RNA kit. To follow T-cell clones before and after primary and booster YFV17D yellow fever vaccination, bulk TCR alpha and beta repertoires were sequenced over time. Blood was drawn at multiple timepoints before and after primary and secondary immunization, with bulk PBMC replicates and cell subsets isolated. Two healthy male donors made up the cohort, one aged 18 to 29 years and the other aged 30 to 39 years.

TCR cDNA was made using 5'RACE template switching, a step that added a universal primer site and unique molecular identifiers. Priming of cDNA synthesis was performed from both the TCR alpha and TCR beta constant segments. Library amplification used two PCR steps, and the second PCR step added sample barcodes and sequencing adapters. Sequencing of libraries was performed on Illumina HiSeq 2500 (2x100 bp) or NovaSeq (2x150 bp). Turning to the authors' computational methods: MIGEC handled demultiplexing of reads and collapsing into UMI consensus sequences, while MiXCR performed V(D)J alignment. Vaccine-responding clonotypes were identified with edgeR using replicate PBMC samples, with FDR below 0.01 and a log2 fold change above 5 up to day 15 being required. CD4 or CD8 identity was assigned to each bulk clonotype according to whether the clonotype was present at higher abundance in the sequenced CD4 repertoire or the sequenced CD8 repertoire. In TCRdb, the public reads were trimmed at Q25 with fastp and aligned with MiXCR, with productive beta chains retained. Identical CDR3 proteins give one entry, which carries the most common genes and DNA. TCRdb's processing, not the authors', yielded these V and J calls. In all, the sample holds 620,000 or so distinct CDR3 sequences, and less than 20% of those were seen once. The ten largest clones take up around 16% of the sample.

What the study reported, not specific to this receptor: After the booster, most of the clones that had expanded following primary vaccination were detected again (approximately 96% of CD4 and around 87% of CD8), which suggests that memory was broadly maintained. A small fraction of clonotypes showed up in both the CD4 and CD8 compartments, probably as a result of convergent recombination. Because only a couple of donors were included in the study, the extent to which the findings can be generalized is limited. Compared with the primary T-cell response, the secondary T-cell response was weaker but faster, peaking on day 5 rather than day 15. FACS-sorted repertoires could contain abundant contaminating clonotypes from the bulk population, so computational filtering was required.

This sequence was found in a man aged 18 to 35 who received the YFV17D yellow fever vaccine. The sequencing used PBMCs, collected less than 6 days after the first yellow fever vaccination. The chain employs TRBV10-3 and TRBJ1-1; TRBD1 is possibly the D segment (6 matching bases). The nucleotide sequence reads TGTGCCATCACCGGACCAGGGGCCGAAGCTTTCTTT. It translates to CAITGPGAEAFF.